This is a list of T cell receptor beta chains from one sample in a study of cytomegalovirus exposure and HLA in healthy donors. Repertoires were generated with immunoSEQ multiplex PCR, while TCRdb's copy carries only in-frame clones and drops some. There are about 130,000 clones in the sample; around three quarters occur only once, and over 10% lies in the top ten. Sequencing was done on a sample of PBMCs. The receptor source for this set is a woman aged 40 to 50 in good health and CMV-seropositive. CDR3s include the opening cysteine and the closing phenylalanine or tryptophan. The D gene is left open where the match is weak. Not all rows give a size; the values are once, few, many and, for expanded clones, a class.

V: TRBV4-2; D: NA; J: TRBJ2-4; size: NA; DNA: TGTGCCAGCAGCCAAGATCGGACTTCGAAAAACATTCAGTACTTC; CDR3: CASSQDRTSKNIQYF
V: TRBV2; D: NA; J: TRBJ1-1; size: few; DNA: TGTGCCAGCAGTCCCACTCTCCGGGGGGAATCGGCGAACACTGAAGCTTTCTTT; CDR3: CASSPTLRGESANTEAFF
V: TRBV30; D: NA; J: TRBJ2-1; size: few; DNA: TGTGCACGTGGCAGCGGGTCCGGGGATGAGCAGTTCTTC; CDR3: CARGSGSGDEQFF
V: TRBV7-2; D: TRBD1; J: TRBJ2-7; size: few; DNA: TGTGCCAGCAGCCTACGTACGGGACAGACCTACGAGCAGTACTTC; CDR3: CASSLRTGQTYEQYF
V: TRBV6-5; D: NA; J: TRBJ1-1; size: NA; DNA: TGTGCCAGCAGTTGGGTTTTAAGGACAGCCGACACTGAAGCTTTCTTT; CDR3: CASSWVLRTADTEAFF
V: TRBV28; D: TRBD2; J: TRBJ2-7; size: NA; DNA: TGTGCCAGCAGTTCCCTGGGGGGGTCACGCTACGAGCAGTACTTC; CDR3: CASSSLGGSRYEQYF
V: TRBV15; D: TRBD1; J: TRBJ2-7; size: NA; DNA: TGTGCCACCAGCAGACCCGGGACAGGTCCCTACGAGCAGTACTTC; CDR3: CATSRPGTGPYEQYF
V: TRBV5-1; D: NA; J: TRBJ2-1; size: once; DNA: TGCGCCAGCAGCAGGGAGACGGCGTATTCCAATGAGCAGTTCTTC; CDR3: CASSRETAYSNEQFF
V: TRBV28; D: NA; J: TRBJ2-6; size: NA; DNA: TGTGCCAGCAGTGGACAGAGCTCTGGGGCCAACGTCCTGACTTTC; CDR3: CASSGQSSGANVLTF
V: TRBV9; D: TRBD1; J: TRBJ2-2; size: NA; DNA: TGTGCCAGCAGCCCACGACAGGGCCGAAACACCGGGGAGCTGTTTTTT; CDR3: CASSPRQGRNTGELFF
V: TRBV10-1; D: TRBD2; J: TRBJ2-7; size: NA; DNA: TGCGCCAGCAGTGGGGGACTAGCCAACGAGCAGTACTTC; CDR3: CASSGGLANEQYF
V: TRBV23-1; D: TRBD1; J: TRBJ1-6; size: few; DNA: TGCGCCAGCAGTCCGGACAGGGTGTACAGCTCCTATAATTCACCCCTCCACTTT; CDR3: CASSPDRVYSSYNSPLHF
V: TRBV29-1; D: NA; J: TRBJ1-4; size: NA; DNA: TGCAGCGTTGTGTCGGGGGTTTTGGATGAAAAACTGTTTTTT; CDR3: CSVVSGVLDEKLFF
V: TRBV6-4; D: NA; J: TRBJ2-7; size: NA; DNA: TGTGCCAGCAGTGACTCGAACCGACGGGTCTCCTACGAGCAGTACTTC; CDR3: CASSDSNRRVSYEQYF
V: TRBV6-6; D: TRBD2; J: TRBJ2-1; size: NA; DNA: TGTGCCAGCAGTTACCTAGCGGAAGTGGGCAATGAGCAGTTCTTC; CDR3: CASSYLAEVGNEQFF
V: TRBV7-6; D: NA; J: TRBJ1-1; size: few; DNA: TGTGCCAGCAGCTCCCTCCATGCAGGGACAAAGGGGACTGAAGCTTTCTTT; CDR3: CASSSLHAGTKGTEAFF
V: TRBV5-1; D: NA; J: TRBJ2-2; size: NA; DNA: TGCGCCAGCAGTGGCGCCGGGACCGGGGAGCTGTTTTTT; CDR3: CASSGAGTGELFF
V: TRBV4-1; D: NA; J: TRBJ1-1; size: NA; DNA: TGCGCCAGCAGCCTGATCCAGATGAACACTGAAGCTTTCTTT; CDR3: CASSLIQMNTEAFF
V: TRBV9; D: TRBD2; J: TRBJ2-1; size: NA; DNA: TGTGCCAGCAGCGTAGGGGGGACTAGCGGCTACAATGAGCAGTTCTTC; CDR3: CASSVGGTSGYNEQFF
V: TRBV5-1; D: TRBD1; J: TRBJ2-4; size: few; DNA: TGCGCCAGCAGCTTGGAAGGCAGGGGGCAAATTCAGTACTTC; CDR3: CASSLEGRGQIQYF
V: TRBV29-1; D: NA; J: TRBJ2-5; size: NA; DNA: TGCAGGCCCCGCGACTGGGAGTACCAAGAGACCCAGTACTTC; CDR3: CRPRDWEYQETQYF
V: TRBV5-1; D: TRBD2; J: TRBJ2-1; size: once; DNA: TGCGCCAGCAGCTCCGGGACTAGCGGGAGCAATGAGCAGTTCTTC; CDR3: CASSSGTSGSNEQFF
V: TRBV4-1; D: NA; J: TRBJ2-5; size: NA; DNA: TGCGCCAGCAGCCAGATAGGGGTGGGGATACAAGAGACCCAGTACTTC; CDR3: CASSQIGVGIQETQYF
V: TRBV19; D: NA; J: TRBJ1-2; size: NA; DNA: TGTGCCAGTAGCCCTATGATCGGGGGGCGAGATCTGCACACCTTC; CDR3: CASSPMIGGRDLHTF
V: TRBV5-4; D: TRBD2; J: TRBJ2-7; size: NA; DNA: TGTGCCAGCAGCCCGGGACTAGCGGGAGGTAGGACCTACGAGCAGTACTTC; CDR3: CASSPGLAGGRTYEQYF
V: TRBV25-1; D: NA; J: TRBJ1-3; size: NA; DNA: TGTGCCAGCAGTGATTCTTCCTCCTCAAACACCATATATTTT; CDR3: CASSDSSSSNTIYF
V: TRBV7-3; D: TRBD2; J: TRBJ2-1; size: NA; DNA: TGTGCCAGCAGCTTAATGTCCGGCGGGAGCAATGAGCAGTTCTTC; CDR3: CASSLMSGGSNEQFF
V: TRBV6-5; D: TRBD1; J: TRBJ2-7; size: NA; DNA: TGTGCCAGCAGCCGACAGGGGTCCTCCTACGAGCAGTACTTC; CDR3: CASSRQGSSYEQYF
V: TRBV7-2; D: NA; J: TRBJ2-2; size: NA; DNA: TGTGCCAGCAGCGGAACAGGGCGTGGCGGGACCGGGGAGCTGTTTTTT; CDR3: CASSGTGRGGTGELFF
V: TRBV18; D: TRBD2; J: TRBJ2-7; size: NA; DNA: TGTGCCAGCTCACCCCTGGGGAGGGCTGGATACGAGCAGTACTTC; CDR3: CASSPLGRAGYEQYF
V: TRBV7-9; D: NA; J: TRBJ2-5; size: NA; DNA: TGTGCCAGCAGCCACGGAAGTGCACAGGGTTCACAGACCCAGTACTTC; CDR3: CASSHGSAQGSQTQYF
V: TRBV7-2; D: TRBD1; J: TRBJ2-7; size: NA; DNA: TGTGCCAGCGGTCGACAGGGGAACTACGAGCAGTACTTC; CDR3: CASGRQGNYEQYF
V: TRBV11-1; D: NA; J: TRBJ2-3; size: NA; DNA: TGTGCCAGCAGCTGGACTCGGACAGATACGCAGTATTTT; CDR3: CASSWTRTDTQYF
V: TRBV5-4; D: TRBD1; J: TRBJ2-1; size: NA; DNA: TGTGCCAGCAGCTCTGGCGGGACAGGCCCTTACAATGAGCAGTTCTTC; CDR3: CASSSGGTGPYNEQFF
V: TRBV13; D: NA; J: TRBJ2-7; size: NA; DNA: TGTGCCAGCAGCCCCGGACTCCGTCGGAGGGAGCAGTACTTC; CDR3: CASSPGLRRREQYF
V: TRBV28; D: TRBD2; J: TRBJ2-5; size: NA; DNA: TGTGCCAGCAGTAACAGGTCTAGCGGTTTACAAGAGACCCAGTACTTC; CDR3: CASSNRSSGLQETQYF
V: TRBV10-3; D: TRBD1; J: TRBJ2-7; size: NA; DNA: TGTGCCATCAGGAGTCCCGGGACAGGGTACGAGCAGTACTTC; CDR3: CAIRSPGTGYEQYF
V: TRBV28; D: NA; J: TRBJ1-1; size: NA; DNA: TGTGCCAGCAGTTTATCTAGGTTGGGAGCTTTCTTT; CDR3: CASSLSRLGAFF
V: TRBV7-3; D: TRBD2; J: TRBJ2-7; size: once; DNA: TGTGCCCGGGGGGGGAACGAGCAGTACTTC; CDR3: CARGGNEQYF
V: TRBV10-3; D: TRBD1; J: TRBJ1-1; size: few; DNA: TGTGCCATCAGTGAGTCGACTCTAGTACAGGGGATGCGCACTGAAGCTTTCTTT; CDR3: CAISESTLVQGMRTEAFF
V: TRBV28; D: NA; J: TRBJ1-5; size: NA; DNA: TGTGCCAGCAGTTTATACCAGGCTAATCAGCCCCAGCATTTT; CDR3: CASSLYQANQPQHF
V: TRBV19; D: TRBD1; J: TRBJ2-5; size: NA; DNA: TGTGCCAGTAGGACCGGGACAGGGTTGCCAGAGACCCAGTACTTC; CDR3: CASRTGTGLPETQYF
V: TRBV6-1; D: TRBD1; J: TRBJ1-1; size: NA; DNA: TGTGCCAGCAGCCGGACAGGGCTAAACACTGAAGCTTTCTTT; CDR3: CASSRTGLNTEAFF
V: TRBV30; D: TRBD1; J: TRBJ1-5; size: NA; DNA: TGTGCCCTGGACAGGGGGAGCAATCAGCCCCAGCATTTT; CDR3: CALDRGSNQPQHF
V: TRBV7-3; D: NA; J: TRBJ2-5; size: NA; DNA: TGTGCCAGCAGCCCCCTAGAGACCCAGTACTTC; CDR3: CASSPLETQYF
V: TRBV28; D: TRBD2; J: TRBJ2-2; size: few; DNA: TGTGCCAGCAGAAGCGGGAGGGCTGACACCGGGGAGCTGTTTTTT; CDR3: CASRSGRADTGELFF
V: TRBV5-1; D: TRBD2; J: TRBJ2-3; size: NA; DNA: TGCGCCAGCAGCTTGGGCGGGAGTGTTGGCACAGATACGCAGTATTTT; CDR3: CASSLGGSVGTDTQYF
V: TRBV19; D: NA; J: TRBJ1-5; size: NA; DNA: TGTGCCAGTAGTTGGGGGGACTCCCAGCATTTT; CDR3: CASSWGDSQHF
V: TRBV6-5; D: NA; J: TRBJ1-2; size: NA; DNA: TGTGCCAGCAGAAAGGACAGCTATGGCTACACCTTC; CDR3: CASRKDSYGYTF
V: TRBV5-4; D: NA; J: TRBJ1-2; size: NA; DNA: TGTGCCAGCAGCTTGGGGAGCACCAACTATGGCTACACCTTC; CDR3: CASSLGSTNYGYTF
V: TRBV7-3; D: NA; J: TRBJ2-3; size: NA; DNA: TGTGCCAGCAGCTTAGAGGTCACAGATACGCAGTATTTT; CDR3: CASSLEVTDTQYF
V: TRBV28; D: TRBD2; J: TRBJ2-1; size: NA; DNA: TGTGCCAGCAGCTCGCTAGCGGCCAGCTCCTACAATGAGCAGTTCTTC; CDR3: CASSSLAASSYNEQFF
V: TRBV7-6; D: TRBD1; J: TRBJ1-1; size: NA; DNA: TGTGCCAGCTCGGACAGGACGAACACTGAAGCTTTCTTT; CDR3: CASSDRTNTEAFF